This TCR beta chain derives from a study of cytotoxic CD8 clonotypes in ibrutinib-treated CLL. Looking at the study overall: Ten to eleven relapsed/refractory, some 15 treatment-naive; fewer than 18 IGHV unmutated. Study findings and constraints: Clonality increased with ibrutinib response but returned toward baseline at progression.

This clone was seen only once. Its antigen remains unknown. Deep sequencing aimed at 1 in 200,000 to 1 in 1 million T cells' resolution. Sequencing used immunoSEQ multiplex PCR; TCRdb keeps in-frame clones, though not all of them. The sample has about 160,000 clones; 70% to 85% are singletons. The V end lost 0 bases, the J end lost 1 base, and 7 bases lay between the germline ends. The CDR3 is 15 residues long. Germline-derived CDR1 and CDR2 are LGHNA and YNFKEQ. V usage is TRBV4-2 and J usage is TRBJ1-3, with D uncertain. The sequence came from a human donor with chronic lymphocytic leukemia. This specimen consisted of PBMCs, obtained after 24 months of ibrutinib treatment. CDR3 DNA sequence: TGTGCCAGCAGCCAAGATTTAGTTTCTGGAAACACCATATATTTT. Encoded protein: CASSQDLVSGNTIYF.